The clone carrying this T cell receptor beta chain was found a few times. With 4 bases removed from V and 3 bases from J, the gap between germline ends came to 19 bases. Per the germline V gene, CDR1 is KGHSY and CDR2 is FQNENV. The CDR3 has 17 amino acids. The sample originates from a study of OX40 agonist ivuxolimab in advanced cancers. Profiling relied on immunoSEQ multiplex PCR, and the TCRdb table lists in-frame clones only, not all of them. The sample holds around 30,000 clones, nearly 90% seen once. The receptor was isolated from an adult with an advanced solid tumor such as melanoma, head and neck, liver or kidney cancer. The specimen comprised CD4+ or CD8+ T cells sorted from blood, sampled in a trial of the OX40 agonist ivuxolimab. The chain has TRBV16 and TRBJ1-3; D gene ambiguous. For the CDR3, the DNA is TGTGCCAGCAGCCGGCCGGTGGTGGGAGACGTTGGAAACACCATATATTTT. Translation gives CASSRPVVGDVGNTIYF.